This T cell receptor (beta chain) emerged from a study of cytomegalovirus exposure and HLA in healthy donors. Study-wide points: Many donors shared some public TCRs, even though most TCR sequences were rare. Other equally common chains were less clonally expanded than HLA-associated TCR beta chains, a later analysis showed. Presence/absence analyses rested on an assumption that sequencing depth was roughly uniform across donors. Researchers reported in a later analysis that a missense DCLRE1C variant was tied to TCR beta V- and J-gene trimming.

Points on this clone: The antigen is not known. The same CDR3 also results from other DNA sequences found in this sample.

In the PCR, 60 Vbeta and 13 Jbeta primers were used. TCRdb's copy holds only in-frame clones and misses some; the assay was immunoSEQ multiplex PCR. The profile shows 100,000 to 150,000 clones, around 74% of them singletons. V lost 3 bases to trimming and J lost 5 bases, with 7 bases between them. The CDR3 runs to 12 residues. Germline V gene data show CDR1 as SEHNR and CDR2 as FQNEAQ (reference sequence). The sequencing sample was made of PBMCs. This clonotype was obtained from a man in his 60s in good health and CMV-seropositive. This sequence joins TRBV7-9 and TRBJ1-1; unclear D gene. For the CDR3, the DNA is TGTGCCAGCAGCTTTGAGGGAACTGAAGCTTTCTTT. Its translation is CASSFEGTEAFF.